These T cell receptor beta chains were read from a single sample in a study of T cells after yellow fever vaccination. TCRdb re-called the 5' RACE reads through MiXCR, storing one row per CDR3 protein. This table holds 250,000 or so distinct CDR3 sequences, approximately 3.5% found once. This specimen was PBMCs, taken 15 days after the yellow fever booster vaccination. Receptor source: a man younger than 30 who received the YFV17D yellow fever vaccine. The conserved cysteine and the conserved F or W are not part of the CDR3 here. Clone sizes are shown as once, few, many, or a class for an expanded clone.

size | V | length | CDR3
many | TRBV20-1 | 12 | SASAGSANYGYT
many | TRBV11-2 | 10 | ASSSGTDTQY
many | TRBV27 | 12 | ASRIRDRGTEQF
many | TRBV9 | 12 | ASTPRYEGAEAF
many | TRBV5-1 | 11 | ASSSDGQGEAF
few | TRBV20-1 | 12 | SANSGQLQETQY
many | TRBV12-3/TRBV12-4 | 11 | ASSLSAGWELF
many | TRBV18 | 14 | ASSPRGAPQNSPLH
many | TRBV7-8 | 13 | ASSLNPGQGYIQY
many | TRBV20-1 | 11 | SASSGASSPLH
many | TRBV5-1 | 15 | ASSPGLAYTSTDTQY
many | TRBV18 | 12 | ASSTRTSGNEQF
many | TRBV20-1 | 12 | SASWGRGTDTQY